Listed here is a single TCR beta chain. Its target is not known. This CDR3 is built from 15 residues. Germline assignment: CDR1 MDHEN and CDR2 SYDVKM. V was clipped by 6 bases and J by 3 bases, with 17 bases between them. The data stem from a study of cytomegalovirus exposure and HLA in healthy donors. About the study: HLA-typed donors contributed 80 million to 85 million unique TCRs, which were held in an early data release. Broader study findings: It was taken for granted in presence/absence analyses that sequencing depth across donors was roughly uniform.

In the PCR, 60 Vbeta and 13 Jbeta primers were used. This table comes from immunoSEQ multiplex PCR, and its TCRdb copy is limited to in-frame clones, with some not included. This table has over 85,000 clones, 76% appearing once. Sequencing used PBMCs. The rearrangement uses TRBV28 and TRBJ1-2; possibly TRBD1 for D (5 bases). The TCR was taken from a man aged 40-50 years in good health and CMV-seronegative. CDR3 DNA: TGTGCCAGCAGCCCCGTAGGGGTTCTGGACTATGGCTACACCTTC. Amino acids: CASSPVGVLDYGYTF.